This TCR beta chain is drawn from a study of shared clonotypes between healthy human individuals. Study findings and constraints: Donor scarcity curtailed the genetic and exposure-history diversity represented herein.

The germline V gene encodes CDR1 SQVTM and CDR2 ANQGSEA. This CDR3 region has 18 residues. V gave up 5 bases and J gave up 6 bases, with 31 bases separating them. This clone showed up just once. Its specificity is not known. The assay was immunoSEQ multiplex PCR, and TCRdb's table has in-frame clones only and misses some. The sample includes 700,000 to 950,000 clones, roughly 96% seen only once; the top ten take 0.2% to 0.25%. Naive-designated CD8 cells lacked CD45RO, were positively enriched for CCR7, and omitted terminally differentiated effector memory CD45RA+ cells. The chain has TRBV29-1 and TRBJ1-2; D is unresolved. This clonotype was sampled from a man aged 25-45 years in good health. The material sequenced was naive CD8+ T cells sorted from blood. The CDR3 DNA reads as TGCAGCGTTTCCGATTCGGACCACCGGGCAGTTCGATCGGATGGCTACACCTTC. The encoded protein is CSVSDSDHRAVRSDGYTF.